This is a list of T cell receptor beta chains from one sample in a study of Ad26.COV2.S vaccination and SARS-CoV-2 variants. Repertoires were generated with immunoSEQ multiplex PCR, while TCRdb's copy carries only in-frame clones and drops some. Seen here are a few hundred thousand clones, 75% to 95% observed once, and the top ten hold 12%. The specimen was peripheral blood, collected in a trial of Ad26.COV2.S vaccine versus placebo. The receptor source for this set is a person aged 18-65 years who received the Ad26.COV2.S COVID-19 vaccine or a placebo. CDR3s include the opening cysteine and the closing phenylalanine or tryptophan. D genes are given only for firm matches. Not every row has a clone size; where given, it reads once, few, many or a size class.

V gene: TRBV5-1; D gene: -; clone size: -; J gene: TRBJ2-3; CDR3 DNA: TGCGCCACCTCCCCCGGGGAGGTTGCAGATACGCAGTATTTT; CDR3 protein: CATSPGEVADTQYF
V gene: TRBV6-1; D gene: -; clone size: -; J gene: TRBJ2-7; CDR3 DNA: TGTGCCAGCAGTGAGGCCGACGGGCGGGACGAGCAGTACTTC; CDR3 protein: CASSEADGRDEQYF
V gene: TRBV9; D gene: -; clone size: -; J gene: TRBJ2-2; CDR3 DNA: TGTGCCAGCAGCGTAGTAGACCGAGGTGTTGTCGGGGAGCTGTTTTTT; CDR3 protein: CASSVVDRGVVGELFF
V gene: TRBV6-5; D gene: -; clone size: -; J gene: TRBJ2-5; CDR3 DNA: TGTGCCAGCAGTCGGGACTACCAAGAGACCCAGTACTTC; CDR3 protein: CASSRDYQETQYF
V gene: TRBV6-6; D gene: -; clone size: -; J gene: TRBJ1-5; CDR3 DNA: TGTGCCAGCAGTTACTCAGGGGTGGATCAGCCCCAGCATTTT; CDR3 protein: CASSYSGVDQPQHF
V gene: TRBV6-2/TRBV6-3; D gene: -; clone size: -; J gene: TRBJ2-3; CDR3 DNA: TGTGCCAGCAGTTACGGAGGCGGAGATAGCACAGATACGCAGTATTTT; CDR3 protein: CASSYGGGDSTDTQYF
V gene: TRBV25-1; D gene: TRBD1; clone size: -; J gene: TRBJ1-2; CDR3 DNA: TGTGCCAGCAGTGCACAGGGGATTCGCTACACCTTC; CDR3 protein: CASSAQGIRYTF
V gene: TRBV6-5; D gene: -; clone size: -; J gene: TRBJ1-1; CDR3 DNA: TGTGCCAGCAGGCCGGGACAACGGAACACTGAAGCTTTCTTT; CDR3 protein: CASRPGQRNTEAFF
V gene: TRBV19; D gene: TRBD2; clone size: -; J gene: TRBJ2-7; CDR3 DNA: TGTGCCAGTAGTAATAGCGGGAGTTACCACGAGCAGTACTTC; CDR3 protein: CASSNSGSYHEQYF
V gene: TRBV5-1; D gene: -; clone size: -; J gene: TRBJ2-6; CDR3 DNA: TGCGCCAGCACCCGGGCTGGGGGTTCCCCTTTGAACGTCCTGACTTTC; CDR3 protein: CASTRAGGSPLNVLTF
V gene: TRBV21-1; D gene: -; clone size: once; J gene: TRBJ1-1; CDR3 DNA: TGTGCCAGCACCACCTCCGGGTATCCTGAAGCTTTCTTT; CDR3 protein: CASTTSGYPEAFF